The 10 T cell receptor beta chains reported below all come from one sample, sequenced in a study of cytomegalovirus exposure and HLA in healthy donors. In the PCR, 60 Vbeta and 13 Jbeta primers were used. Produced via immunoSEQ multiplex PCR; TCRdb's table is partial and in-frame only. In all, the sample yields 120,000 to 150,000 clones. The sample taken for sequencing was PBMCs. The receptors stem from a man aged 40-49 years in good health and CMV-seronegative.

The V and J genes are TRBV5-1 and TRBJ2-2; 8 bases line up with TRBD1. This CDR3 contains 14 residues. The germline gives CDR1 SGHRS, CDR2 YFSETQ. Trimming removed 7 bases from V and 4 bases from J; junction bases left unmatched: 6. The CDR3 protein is CASVPDRATGELFF. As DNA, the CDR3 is TGCGCCAGCGTCCCGGACAGGGCCACCGGGGAGCTGTTTTTT.

The CDR3: CASTKTGDRQEKLFF. As DNA, the CDR3 is TGTGCCAGCACCAAGACAGGGGACCGGCAGGAAAAACTGTTTTTT. The genes are TRBV6-1 and TRBJ1-4; 8 bases align to TRBD1. Germline CDR1 and CDR2: MNHNS and SASEGT. With V trimmed by 7 bases and J by 8 bases, 12 bases remained unmatched. CDR3 length: 15 residues.

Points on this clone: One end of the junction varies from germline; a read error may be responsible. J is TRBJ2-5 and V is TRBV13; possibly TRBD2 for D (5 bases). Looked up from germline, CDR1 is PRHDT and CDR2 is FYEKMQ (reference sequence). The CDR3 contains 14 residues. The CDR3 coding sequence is TGTGCCAGCAGCTTTCTAGCTCGTCAAGAGACCCGGTACTTC. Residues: CASSFLARQETRYF.

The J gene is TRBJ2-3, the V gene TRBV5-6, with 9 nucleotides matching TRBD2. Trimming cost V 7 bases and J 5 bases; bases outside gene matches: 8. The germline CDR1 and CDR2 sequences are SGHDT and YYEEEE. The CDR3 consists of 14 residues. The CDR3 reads CASFSLRGGDTQYF. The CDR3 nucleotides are TGTGCCAGCTTCTCCTTGCGGGGGGGAGATACGCAGTATTTT.

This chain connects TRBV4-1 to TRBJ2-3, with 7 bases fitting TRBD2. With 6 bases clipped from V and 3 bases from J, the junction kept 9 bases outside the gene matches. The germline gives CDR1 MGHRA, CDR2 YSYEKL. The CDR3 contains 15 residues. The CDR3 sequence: CASSTPGGWTDTQYF. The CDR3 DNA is TGCGCCAGCAGTACCCCCGGGGGGTGGACAGATACGCAGTATTTT.

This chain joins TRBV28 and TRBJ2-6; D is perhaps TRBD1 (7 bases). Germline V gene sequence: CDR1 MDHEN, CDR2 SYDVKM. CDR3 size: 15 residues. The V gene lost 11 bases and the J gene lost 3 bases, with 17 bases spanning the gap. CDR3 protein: CAVLEGARGANVLTF. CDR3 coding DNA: TGTGCCGTTCTGGAGGGGGCGCGTGGGGCCAACGTCCTGACTTTC. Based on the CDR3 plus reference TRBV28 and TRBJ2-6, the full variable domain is DVKVTQSSRYLVKRTGEKVFLECVQDMDHENMFWYRQDPGLGLRLIYFSYDVKMKEKGDIPEGYSVSREKKERFSLILESASTNQTSMYLCAVLEGARGANVLTFGAGSRLTVL.

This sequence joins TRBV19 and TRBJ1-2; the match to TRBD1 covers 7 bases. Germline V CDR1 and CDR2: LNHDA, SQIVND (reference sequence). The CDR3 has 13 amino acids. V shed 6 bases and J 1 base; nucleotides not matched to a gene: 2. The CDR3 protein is CASRGTDNYGYTF. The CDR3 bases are TGTGCCAGTAGGGGGACAGATAACTATGGCTACACCTTC.

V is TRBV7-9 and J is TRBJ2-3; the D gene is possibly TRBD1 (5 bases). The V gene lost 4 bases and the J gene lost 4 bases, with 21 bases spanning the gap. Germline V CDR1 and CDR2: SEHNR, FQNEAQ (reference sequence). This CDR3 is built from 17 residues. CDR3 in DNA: TGTGCCAGCAGCTACCACGGTGGGCTAGGGGCCCCAGATACGCAGTATTTT. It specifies CASSYHGGLGAPDTQYF.

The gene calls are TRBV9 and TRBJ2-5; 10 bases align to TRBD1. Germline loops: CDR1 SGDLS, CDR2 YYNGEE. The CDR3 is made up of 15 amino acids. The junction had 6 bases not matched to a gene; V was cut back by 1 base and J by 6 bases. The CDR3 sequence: CASSVTWDRGQTQYF. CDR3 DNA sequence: TGTGCCAGCAGCGTAACGTGGGACAGGGGCCAGACCCAGTACTTC.

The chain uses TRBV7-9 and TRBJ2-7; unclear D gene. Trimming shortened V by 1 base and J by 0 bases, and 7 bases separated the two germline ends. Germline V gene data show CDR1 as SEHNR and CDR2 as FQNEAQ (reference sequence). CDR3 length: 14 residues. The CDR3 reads CASSLVAVSYEQYF. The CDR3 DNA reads TGTGCCAGCAGCTTAGTGGCGGTCTCCTACGAGCAGTACTTC.